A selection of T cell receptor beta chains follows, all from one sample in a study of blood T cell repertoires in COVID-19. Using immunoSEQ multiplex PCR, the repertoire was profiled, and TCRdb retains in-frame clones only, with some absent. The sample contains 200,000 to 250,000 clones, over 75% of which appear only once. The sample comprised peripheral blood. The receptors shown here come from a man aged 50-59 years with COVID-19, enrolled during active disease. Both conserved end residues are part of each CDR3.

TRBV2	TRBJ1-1	CASSVDRMNTEAFF
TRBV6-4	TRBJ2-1	CASSRGTSGWDEQFF
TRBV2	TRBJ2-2	CASSLAGVEIGELFF
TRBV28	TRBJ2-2	CASQGLARAGELFF
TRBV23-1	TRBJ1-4	CASSQTGCEKLFF
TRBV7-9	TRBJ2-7	CASSFNTGTLYEQYF
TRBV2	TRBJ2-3	CASSGTSGRIDTQYF
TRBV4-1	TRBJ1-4	CASSQETGTGIVKLFF
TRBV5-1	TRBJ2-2	CASSLASASNTGELFF
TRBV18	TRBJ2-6	CASSPPWLAGSSGANVLTF
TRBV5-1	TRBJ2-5	CASSLAGGAGTQYF
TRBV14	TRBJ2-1	CASSQLGLADNEQFF
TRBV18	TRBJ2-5	CASSPYRGGQETQYF
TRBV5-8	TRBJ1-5	CASSAYSNQPQHF
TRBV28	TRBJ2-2	CASSSTGRTGELFF
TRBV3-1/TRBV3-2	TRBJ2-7	CASSQRQDAYEQYF
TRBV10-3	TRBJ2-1	CAITRDRDNEQFF
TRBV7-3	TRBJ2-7	CASSLWAGGRHEQYF
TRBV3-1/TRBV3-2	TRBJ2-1	CASSARGGTSYNEQFF
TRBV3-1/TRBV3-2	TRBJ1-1	CASSRPRGGSTEAFF
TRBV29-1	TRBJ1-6	CSVPGNSPLHF
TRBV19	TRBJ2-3	CASSLPGAGGGDTQYF
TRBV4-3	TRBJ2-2	CASSQAPEPNTGELFF
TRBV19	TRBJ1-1	CASSTLGQGASSNTEAFF
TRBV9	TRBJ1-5	CASSVGAGEGQPQHF
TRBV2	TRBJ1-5	CASSAGPDTNQPQHF
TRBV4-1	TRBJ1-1	CASSQGDGAFF
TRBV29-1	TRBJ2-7	CSARDSSYEQYF
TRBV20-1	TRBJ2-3	CSASVDTQYF
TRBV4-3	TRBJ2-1	CASSHGSEGNEQFF
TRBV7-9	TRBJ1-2	CASNRQGPYYGYTF
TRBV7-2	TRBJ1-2	CASRPQGAYGYTF
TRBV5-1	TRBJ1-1	CASSLAVRYEAFF
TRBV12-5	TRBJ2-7	CASGPTGMGYEQYF
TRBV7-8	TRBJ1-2	CASSHRDRGSRGYGYTF
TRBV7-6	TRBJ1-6	CASGQINSPLHF
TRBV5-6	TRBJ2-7	CASSITTGGYEQYF
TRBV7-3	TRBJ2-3	CASSLKGLAGSTDTQYF
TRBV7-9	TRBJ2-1	CASSRTSGSYNEQFF
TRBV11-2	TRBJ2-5	CASSLSRRGGETQYF
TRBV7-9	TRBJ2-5	CASSPTSGSETQYF
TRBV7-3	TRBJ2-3	CASSSQAGGTDTQYF
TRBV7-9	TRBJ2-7	CASSLWGAGDEQYF
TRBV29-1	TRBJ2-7	CSVTTGGNEQYF
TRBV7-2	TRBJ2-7	CASSLGLGGPNDEQYF